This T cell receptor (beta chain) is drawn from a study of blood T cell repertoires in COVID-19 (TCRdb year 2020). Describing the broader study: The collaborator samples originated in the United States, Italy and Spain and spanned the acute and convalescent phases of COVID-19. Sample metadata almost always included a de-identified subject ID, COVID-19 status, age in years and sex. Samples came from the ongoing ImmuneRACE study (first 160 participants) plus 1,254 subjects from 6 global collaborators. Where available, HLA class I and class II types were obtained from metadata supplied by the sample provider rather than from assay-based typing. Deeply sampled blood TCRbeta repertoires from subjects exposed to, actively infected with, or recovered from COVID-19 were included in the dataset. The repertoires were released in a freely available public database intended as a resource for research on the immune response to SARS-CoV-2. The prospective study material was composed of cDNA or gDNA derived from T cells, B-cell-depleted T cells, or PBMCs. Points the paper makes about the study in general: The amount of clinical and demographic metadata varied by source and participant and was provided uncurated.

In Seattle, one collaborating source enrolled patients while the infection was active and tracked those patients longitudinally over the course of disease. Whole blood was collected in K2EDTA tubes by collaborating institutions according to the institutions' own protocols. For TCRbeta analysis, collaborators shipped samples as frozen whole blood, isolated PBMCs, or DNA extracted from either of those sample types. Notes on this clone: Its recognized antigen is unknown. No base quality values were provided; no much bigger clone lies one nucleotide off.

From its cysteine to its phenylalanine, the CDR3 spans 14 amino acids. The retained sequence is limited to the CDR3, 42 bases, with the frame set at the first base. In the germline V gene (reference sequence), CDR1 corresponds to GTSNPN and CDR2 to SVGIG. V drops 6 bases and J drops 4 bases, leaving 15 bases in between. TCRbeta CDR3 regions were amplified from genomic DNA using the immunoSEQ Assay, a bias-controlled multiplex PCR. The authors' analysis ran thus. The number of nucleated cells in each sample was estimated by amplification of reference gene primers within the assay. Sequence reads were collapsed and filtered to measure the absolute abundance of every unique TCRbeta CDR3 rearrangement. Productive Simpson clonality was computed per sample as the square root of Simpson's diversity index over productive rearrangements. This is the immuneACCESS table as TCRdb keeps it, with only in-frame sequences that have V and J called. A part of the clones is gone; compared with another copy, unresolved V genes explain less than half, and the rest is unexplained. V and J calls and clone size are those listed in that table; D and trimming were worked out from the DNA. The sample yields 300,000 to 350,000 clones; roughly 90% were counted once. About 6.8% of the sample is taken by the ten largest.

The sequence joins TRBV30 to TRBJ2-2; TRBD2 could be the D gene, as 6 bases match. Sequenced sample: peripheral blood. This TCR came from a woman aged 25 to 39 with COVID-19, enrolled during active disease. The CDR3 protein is CACQATRRTGELFF. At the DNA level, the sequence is TGTGCCTGCCAAGCGACTAGACGCACCGGGGAGCTGTTTTTT.